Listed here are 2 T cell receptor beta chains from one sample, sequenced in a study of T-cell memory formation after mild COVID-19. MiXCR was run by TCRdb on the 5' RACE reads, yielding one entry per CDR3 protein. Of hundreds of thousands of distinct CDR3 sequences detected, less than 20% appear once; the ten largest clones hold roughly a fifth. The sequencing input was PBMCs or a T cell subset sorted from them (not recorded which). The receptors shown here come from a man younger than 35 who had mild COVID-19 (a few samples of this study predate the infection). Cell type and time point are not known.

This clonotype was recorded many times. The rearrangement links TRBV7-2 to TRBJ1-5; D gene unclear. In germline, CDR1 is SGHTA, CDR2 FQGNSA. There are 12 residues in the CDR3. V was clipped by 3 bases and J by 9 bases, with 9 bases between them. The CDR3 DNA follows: TGTGCCAGCAGCTTCCTATCTATGCCCCAGCATTTT. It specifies CASSFLSMPQHF. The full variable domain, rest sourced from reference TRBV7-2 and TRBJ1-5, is GAGVSQSPSNKVTEKGKDVELRCDPISGHTALYWYRQSLGQGLEFLIYFQGNSAPDKSGLPSDRFSAERTGGSVSTLTIQRTQQEDSAVYLCASSFLSMPQHFGDGTRLSIL.

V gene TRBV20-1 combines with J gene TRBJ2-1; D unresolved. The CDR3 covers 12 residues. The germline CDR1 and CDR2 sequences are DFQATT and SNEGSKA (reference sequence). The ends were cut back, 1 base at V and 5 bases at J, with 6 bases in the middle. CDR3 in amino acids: CSARAGHNEQFF. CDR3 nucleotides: TGCAGTGCTAGAGCTGGCCACAATGAGCAGTTCTTC.